This T cell receptor beta chain was identified in a study of radiotherapy plus CTLA-4 blockade in lung cancer (dated by TCRdb to 2017 to 2018). Background for the entire study: Objective responses occurred in approximately 17% of enrolled patients, and 31% achieved disease control. Broad study findings and their caveats: The strongest predictors of response, as reported, were early dynamic changes in blood T cell clones along with a rise in serum interferon-beta after radiation. After treatment with radiotherapy and ipilimumab, TCR clones that originated in tumors expanded in peripheral blood.

The study evaluated CTLA-4 blockade (ipilimumab) given together with focal radiation therapy in patients who had chemo-refractory metastatic non-small-cell lung cancer. The count of this clone is one. Its antigen is still unknown. No qualities accompany the bases; no much larger clone lies one base away. Libraries were constructed by the immunoSEQ multiplex PCR assay. Drawn from immuneACCESS, this table holds only the in-frame rearrangements with V and J called that TCRdb kept. Clones are partly lost; checked studies trace under half to an unresolved V gene and leave the rest unexplained. The sample includes tens of thousands of clones, with 80% to 90% observed a single time. The ten largest clones represent less than 25% of the sample. Looking up the germline V gene yields CDR1 SGHTA and CDR2 FQGNSA. V lost 8 bases and J lost 1 base, and the count of bases not matched to a germline gene is 10. From the cysteine through the phenylalanine, the CDR3 covers 15 amino acids. The CDR3 DNA has 45 bases and is translated from base 1.

Source: peripheral blood, taken from a patient treated with radiotherapy plus ipilimumab. The V and J segments used are TRBV7-2 and TRBJ2-7; 8 middle bases align to TRBD1. The sequence came from a human donor with non-small cell lung cancer whose response to radiotherapy plus ipilimumab could not be evaluated. The base sequence is TGTGCCAGCGGCGGGTGGAGGACAGGGTCCTACGAGCAGTACTTC. Its protein is CASGGWRTGSYEQYF.